The sequence of this TCR beta chain was determined in a study of cytomegalovirus exposure and HLA in healthy donors. General study findings and limits: At a 0.05 false discovery rate, a later analysis found 18,000 or so TCR beta sequences to be associated with HLA alleles. What a later analysis showed was that several of the most significant clusters appeared linked to common viral pathogens. The study labeled more than 150 TCR beta chains cytomegalovirus-associated. When a later analysis compared HLA-associated TCR beta chains with equally common others, the HLA-associated chains turned out to be more clonally expanded and to have lower generation probabilities.

The PCR was carried out with 60 Vbeta primers and 13 Jbeta primers. Clones were read by immunoSEQ multiplex PCR, and TCRdb kept only the in-frame ones, dropping some. The data contain around 89,000 clones, around 85% of them singletons. About this clone itself: What it binds is unknown.

V dropped 6 bases and J dropped 1; count of bases not matched to a gene: 9. The CDR3 is made up of 15 amino acids. Germline loops: CDR1 SNHLY, CDR2 FYNNEI. The sequenced sample was PBMCs. The V call is TRBV2, the J call TRBJ2-7; the match to TRBD1 covers 7 bases. This TCR derives from a girl aged 2-15 years in good health and CMV-seropositive. The CDR3 DNA reads as TGTGCCAGCAGGACCCCCGGGACAGCTTCCTACGAGCAGTACTTC. This sequence encodes CASRTPGTASYEQYF.